What follows are 31 T cell receptor beta chains derived from one specimen sequenced in a study of shared clonotypes between healthy human individuals. Data came from immunoSEQ multiplex PCR; TCRdb stores just in-frame clones and leaves some out. The sample has about 580,000 clones, roughly 98% seen once. Naive CD8 cells lacked CD45RO and underwent positive selection for CCR7, leaving out terminally differentiated effector memory CD45RA+ cells. The sequenced material came from naive CD8+ T cells sorted from blood. These receptors all come from a man under 40 in good health.

This clone was observed a single time. The CDR3 DNA sequence: TGTGCCAGCAGCTTGACCCGGGATCCCAATCAGCCCCAGCATTTT. Its protein is CASSLTRDPNQPQHF. V and J are TRBV5-6 and TRBJ1-5; D is undetermined. V shed 1 base and J shed 3 bases, with 11 bases lying between them. Germline lookup yields CDR1 SGHDT and CDR2 YYEEEE. The length of the CDR3 is 15 residues.

This clone was recorded only once. This chain links TRBV5-5 with TRBJ2-1, with 7 bases matching TRBD2. The germline gives CDR1 SGHKS, CDR2 YYEKEE (reference sequence). Losses at the gene ends were 4 bases for V and 7 bases for J; bases not matched to a gene: 14. This CDR3 is built from 16 residues. The CDR3 region has the DNA TGTGCCAGCAGCCCCACCTCTGCGGGAGTTAAGAATGAGCAGTTCTTC. This gives the protein CASSPTSAGVKNEQFF.

CDR3 residues: CASSQAHSNQPQHF. In DNA form, the CDR3 reads TGCGCCAGCAGCCAAGCTCACAGTAATCAGCCCCAGCATTTT. The genes are TRBV4-3 and TRBJ1-5; no clear D gene. The CDR3 extends over 14 amino acids. The ends were cut back, 1 base at V and 4 bases at J, with 8 bases in the middle. Per germline, CDR1 LGHNA and CDR2 YSLEER.

The chain recombines TRBV9 with TRBJ2-7, with D possibly being TRBD1 or TRBD2 (5 bases each). Trimming cost V 0 bases and J 1 base, with 14 bases left between them. The CDR3 covers 16 residues. From germline, CDR1 is SGDLS and CDR2 YYNGEE. As DNA, the CDR3 is TGTGCCAGCAGCGTAGCCAAAAGGGACGGATCCTACGAGCAGTACTTC. It specifies CASSVAKRDGSYEQYF. Together with reference TRBV9 and TRBJ2-7, the CDR3 gives the full variable domain: DSGVTQTPKHLITATGQRVTLRCSPRSGDLSVYWYQQSLDQGLQFLIQYYNGEERAKGNILERFSAQQFPDLHSELNLSSLELGDSALYFCASSVAKRDGSYEQYFGPGTRLTVT.

V gene TRBV25-1 combines with J gene TRBJ2-7, with unresolved D. Germline V gives CDR1 MGHDK, CDR2 SYGVNS. CDR3 size: 12 residues. Trimming pared 5 bases from V and 4 bases from J, leaving 9 bases between. The CDR3 DNA reads TGTGCCAGCAGTCAAGACGGGTACGAGCAGTACTTC. Translated: CASSQDGYEQYF.

The J gene is TRBJ2-7, the V gene TRBV2; the match to TRBD2 covers 9 bases. CDR3 length equals 16 residues. Germline V gene sequence: CDR1 SNHLY, CDR2 FYNNEI. V lost 7 bases, J lost 5 bases, and 15 bases stayed unmatched. Here the CDR3 DNA reads TGTGCCAGCAAGGCCCTGGAGGAGGTAGCGGGAGACGAGCAGTACTTC. This encodes CASKALEEVAGDEQYF.

With respect to this clone: Other DNA variants within this sample encode the same CDR3. This chain connects TRBV9 to TRBJ2-1, with D uncertain. Germline assignment: CDR1 SGDLS and CDR2 YYNGEE. Between the trimmed V and J ends, which lost 3 bases and 8 bases, there was a span of 9 bases. The CDR3 has 12 amino acids. The CDR3 is CASSGGGDEQFF. CDR3 in DNA: TGTGCCAGCAGCGGAGGTGGGGATGAGCAGTTCTTC. Variable domain in full (rest from reference TRBV9 and TRBJ2-1): DSGVTQTPKHLITATGQRVTLRCSPRSGDLSVYWYQQSLDQGLQFLIQYYNGEERAKGNILERFSAQQFPDLHSELNLSSLELGDSALYFCASSGGGDEQFFGPGTRLTVL.

The V and J genes are TRBV6-5 and TRBJ1-5, with D uncertain. There are 13 residues in the CDR3. The V end was cut by 0 bases, the J end by 9 bases, with 9 bases between. Germline assignment: CDR1 MNHEY and CDR2 SVGAGI. This chain's CDR3 is CASSYSISGPQHF. The CDR3 nucleotides read TGTGCCAGCAGTTACTCTATCAGCGGGCCCCAGCATTTT.

The chain employs TRBV7-2 and TRBJ2-5; D might be TRBD1 (6 bases). The CDR3 has 14 residues. In germline, CDR1 is SGHTA, CDR2 FQGNSA. V was pared by 4 bases and J by 5 bases, with 14 bases between. The CDR3 loop reads CASSYVQGPETQYF. As DNA, the CDR3 is TGTGCCAGCAGCTACGTGCAGGGGCCGGAGACCCAGTACTTC.

This chain joins TRBV14 and TRBJ1-2, with D unresolved. Per the germline V gene, CDR1 is SGHDN and CDR2 is FVKESK. The CDR3 is made up of 15 amino acids. The V end was cut by 0 bases, the J end by 4 bases, with 12 bases between. CDR3 sequence (DNA): TGTGCCAGCAGCCAAGATGAGGGATTAAGCTATGGCTACACCTTC. Translating it yields CASSQDEGLSYGYTF.

This clone was seen once. Different DNA sequences within this sample yield the same CDR3. The chain has TRBV29-1 and TRBJ2-7; TRBD2 might be the D (5 bases). Germline lookup yields CDR1 SQVTM and CDR2 ANQGSEA. The V end was cut by 6 bases, the J end by 0 bases, with 6 bases between. The length of the CDR3 is 11 residues. This CDR3 reads CSVRDSYEQYF. The CDR3 DNA follows: TGCAGCGTCCGGGACTCCTACGAGCAGTACTTC.

Turning to this clone: This sample also contains other DNA sequences that code for the same CDR3. The chain links TRBV27 to TRBJ2-5, with D uncertain. The germline gives CDR1 MNHEY, CDR2 SMNVEV (reference sequence). The CDR3 is 14 residues long. Trimming took 2 bases from V and 1 from J, leaving 8 bases between them. The CDR3 protein is CASSLLGGQETQYF. DNA for the CDR3: TGTGCCAGCAGTTTACTGGGCGGCCAAGAGACCCAGTACTTC.

The chain carries TRBV7-9 and TRBJ2-2, with a weak D call TRBD1 (5 bases). The CDR3 is 15 amino acids. Germline CDR1 and CDR2: SEHNR and FQNEAQ (reference sequence). Trimming left V 1 base short and J 7 bases short, with 13 bases between. CDR3 protein: CASSLDAGLSGELFF. The CDR3 DNA is TGTGCCAGCAGCTTAGACGCAGGGTTGAGCGGGGAGCTGTTTTTT.

The genes are TRBV5-8 and TRBJ2-1; the match to TRBD2 covers 11 bases. The V and J ends lost 4 bases and 4 bases, in that order; junction bases with no gene match: 4. The CDR3 spans 15 residues. Germline CDR1 SGHTS, CDR2 YDEGEE. The CDR3 DNA follows: TGTGCCAGCAGCGCCGGGACTAGCGGATACAATGAGCAGTTCTTC. As protein: CASSAGTSGYNEQFF.

The V gene is TRBV5-4, the J gene TRBJ2-7; either TRBD1 or TRBD2 may supply D (5 bases each). This CDR3 region has 14 residues. CDR1 is SGHNT and CDR2 is YYREEE in the germline V gene (reference sequence). The V end was cut by 3 bases, the J end by 2 bases, with 12 bases between. The CDR3 region is CASSWDVGTYEQYF. In DNA, the CDR3 is TGTGCCAGCAGCTGGGACGTGGGGACCTACGAGCAGTACTTC. Full variable domain (missing parts from reference TRBV5-4 and TRBJ2-7): ETGVTQSPTHLIKTRGQQVTLRCSSQSGHNTVSWYQQALGQGPQFIFQYYREEENGRGNFPPRFSGLQFPNYSSELNVNALELDDSALYLCASSWDVGTYEQYFGPGTRLTVT.

The V call is TRBV2, the J call TRBJ2-7; TRBD2 matches 12 bases. The CDR3 totals 11 residues. The V gene's germline CDR1 is SNHLY and CDR2 FYNNEI. For the CDR3, the DNA is TGTATGACTAGCGGGAGACGGGAGCAGTACTTC. This gives the protein CMTSGRREQYF.

The chain has TRBV27 and TRBJ1-2; no definite D call. Germline CDR1 and CDR2: MNHEY and SMNVEV (reference sequence). CDR3 length: 15 residues. Trimming removed 3 bases at V and 2 bases at J, with 13 bases between. CDR3: CASSFGQRSNYGYTF. The CDR3 DNA follows: TGTGCCAGCAGTTTTGGCCAGCGGTCAAACTATGGCTACACCTTC.

The chain combines TRBV7-9 with TRBJ2-7, with D hard to call. V lost 5 bases and J lost 6, with 26 bases in between. Per the germline V gene, CDR1 is SEHNR and CDR2 is FQNEAQ (reference sequence). The CDR3 loop spans 17 amino acids. This CDR3 is CASSPPLPAALISEQYF. The DNA of the CDR3 is TGTGCCAGCAGCCCCCCGTTGCCCGCGGCCCTTATCTCCGAGCAGTACTTC. The whole variable domain, filled in from reference TRBV7-9 and TRBJ2-7, reads DTGVSQNPRHKITKRGQNVTFRCDPISEHNRLYWYRQTLGQGPEFLTYFQNEAQLEKSRLLSDRFSAERPKGSFSTLEIQRTEQGDSAMYLCASSPPLPAALISEQYFGPGTRLTVT.

The V and J genes are TRBV4-1 and TRBJ1-4; 7 bases line up with TRBD1. The CDR3 totals 16 residues. The germline V gene encodes CDR1 MGHRA and CDR2 YSYEKL. Losses at the gene ends were 2 bases for V and 8 bases for J; bases not matched to a gene: 11. The CDR3 sequence: CASSQKGAGSGEKLFF. CDR3 nucleotides: TGCGCCAGCAGCCAAAAGGGGGCGGGGTCTGGCGAAAAACTGTTTTTT.

The chain joins TRBV13 to TRBJ1-1; no firm D call. CDR3 size: 11 residues. The germline CDR1 and CDR2 sequences are PRHDT and FYEKMQ (reference sequence). Trimming cost V 4 bases and J 4 bases, with 4 bases left between them. CDR3 coding DNA: TGTGCCAGCAGCTCCGCCACTGAAGCTTTCTTT. Amino acid sequence: CASSSATEAFF. Looking up the rest from reference TRBV13 and TRBJ1-1 gives the full variable domain: AAGVIQSPRHLIKEKRETATLKCYPIPRHDTVYWYQQGPGQDPQFLISFYEKMQSDKGSIPDRFSAQQFSDYHSELNMSSLELGDSALYFCASSSATEAFFGQGTRLTVV.

V and J are TRBV7-2 and TRBJ2-7; 8 bases agree with TRBD2. V gave up 2 bases and J gave up 5 bases; unmatched junction bases: 17. Germline V lookup: CDR1 SGHTA, CDR2 FQGNSA. The CDR3 runs to 18 residues. CDR3 protein: CASSLPGGSGTPGDEQYF. The CDR3 bases are TGTGCCAGCAGCTTACCGGGAGGTAGCGGGACTCCCGGCGACGAGCAGTACTTC.

V usage is TRBV9 and J usage is TRBJ1-2; D unclear. V was shortened by 4 bases and J by 0 bases, with 13 bases between the two germline ends. CDR3 length: 15 amino acids. The germline gives CDR1 SGDLS, CDR2 YYNGEE. This CDR3 reads CASSSQHSSNYGYTF. The CDR3, as DNA: TGTGCCAGCAGCTCCCAACACTCCTCTAACTATGGCTACACCTTC.

The chain has TRBV27 and TRBJ2-3, with 10 bases that match TRBD1. The CDR3 is 17 residues long. CDR1 and CDR2 (germline): MNHEY, SMNVEV (reference sequence). The V segment lost 0 bases and the J segment 5 bases; nucleotides outside the gene matches: 8. The CDR3, as DNA: TGTGCCAGCAGTTTATCGAGGGGGGACAGGGGTGAAGATACGCAGTATTTT. Its translation is CASSLSRGDRGEDTQYF.

The chain couples TRBV4-1 to TRBJ2-7, with D tentatively TRBD2 (6 bases). Germline V gene sequence: CDR1 MGHRA, CDR2 YSYEKL. Trimming stripped 0 bases from V and 6 bases from J, with 9 bases between. The length of the CDR3 is 13 residues. The DNA of the CDR3 is TGCGCCAGCAGCCAAGAACGGCGGGGCGAGCAGTACTTC. It codes for CASSQERRGEQYF.

The chain is built from TRBV28 and TRBJ2-3, with D uncertain. Germline V gene sequence: CDR1 MDHEN, CDR2 SYDVKM. Trimming took off 7 bases at V and 5 bases at J, with 7 bases between the two ends. This CDR3 is built from 11 residues. CDR3 DNA sequence: TGTGCCAGCATCAGCGAAGATACGCAGTATTTT. Amino acid sequence: CASISEDTQYF.

The chain links TRBV10-1 to TRBJ2-5; 7 nucleotides align to TRBD2. Looked up from germline, CDR1 is WNHNN and CDR2 is SYGVQD (reference sequence). V lost 2 bases to trimming and J lost 2 bases; unmatched junction nucleotides: 11. The CDR3 consists of 17 residues. CDR3 DNA sequence: TGCGCCAGCAGTGAGGGTCGGGGGGAGAACTCGCAAGAGACCCAGTACTTC. This sequence encodes CASSEGRGENSQETQYF.

The genes are TRBV18 and TRBJ2-2; TRBD2 is a possible D gene (6 bases). V was cut by 6 bases and J by 5 bases, with 16 bases left in between. Germline-derived CDR1 and CDR2 are KGHSH and LQKENI. The CDR3 sequence is 15 residues long. CDR3 in DNA: TGTGCCAGCTCCCTCGGAGGGCCCCCTACCGGGGAGCTGTTTTTT. It is translated as CASSLGGPPTGELFF.

The V and J genes are TRBV2 and TRBJ2-7, with D possibly being TRBD2 (5 bases). Trimming shortened V by 7 bases and J by 2 bases, and 12 bases separated the two germline ends. The V gene's germline CDR1 is SNHLY and CDR2 FYNNEI. The CDR3 totals 13 residues. CDR3 sequence: CASNPGLTYEQYF. DNA of the CDR3: TGTGCCAGCAACCCCGGACTTACCTACGAGCAGTACTTC.

The genes are TRBV7-9 and TRBJ2-2; unclear D gene. There are 13 residues in the CDR3. The germline V gene has CDR1 SEHNR and CDR2 FQNEAQ (reference sequence). With 1 base removed from V and 6 bases from J, the gap between germline ends came to 6 bases. CDR3 in DNA: TGTGCCAGCAGCTTAGGGCCAGCCGGGGAGCTGTTTTTT. Protein: CASSLGPAGELFF.

The chain uses TRBV7-8 and TRBJ2-1; D ambiguous. Trimming stripped 0 bases from V and 5 bases from J, with 11 bases between. CDR3 length: 15 amino acids. The germline V gene encodes CDR1 SGHVS and CDR2 FQNEAQ. This CDR3 is CASSLALGIDNEQFF. CDR3 sequence (DNA): TGTGCCAGCAGCTTAGCTCTGGGGATAGACAATGAGCAGTTCTTC.

The chain links TRBV6-5 to TRBJ2-1; D unclear. V gave up 0 bases and J gave up 8 bases, with 11 bases separating them. Germline V gives CDR1 MNHEY, CDR2 SVGAGI. The CDR3 is 14 amino acids. As DNA, the CDR3 is TGTGCCAGCAGTTACTCCGCCTTATCCGATGAGCAGTTCTTC. As protein: CASSYSALSDEQFF.